This TCR beta chain appears in the sequencing data of a study of siplizumab effects on memory and regulatory T cells. Findings and limits, study-wide: Under siplizumab, alloreactive sequences traced to unstimulated CD4+ memory cells were significantly reduced. Unstimulated subsets captured only a minor fraction of alloreactive clones. Suppression by proliferating Tregs derived from siplizumab cultures was not verified.

TCRdb's copy holds only in-frame clones and misses some; the assay was immunoSEQ multiplex PCR. This sample has about 120,000 clones, with roughly 94% found just once. This clone appeared a single time. Its specificity is not known. Sequencing was done on a sample of non-Treg CD4+ T cells sorted from blood. The receptor was derived from a human donor in good health.

CDR3 bases: TGTGCCAGCAGCCTGGACAGTGGGTCCTACGAGCAGTACTTC. Its protein product is CASSLDSGSYEQYF. This chain links TRBV7-9 with TRBJ2-7; tentatively, D is TRBD1 (6 bases). V lost 5 bases and J lost 1, with 12 bases in between. The CDR3 consists of 14 residues. Germline values: CDR1 SEHNR, CDR2 FQNEAQ (reference sequence).